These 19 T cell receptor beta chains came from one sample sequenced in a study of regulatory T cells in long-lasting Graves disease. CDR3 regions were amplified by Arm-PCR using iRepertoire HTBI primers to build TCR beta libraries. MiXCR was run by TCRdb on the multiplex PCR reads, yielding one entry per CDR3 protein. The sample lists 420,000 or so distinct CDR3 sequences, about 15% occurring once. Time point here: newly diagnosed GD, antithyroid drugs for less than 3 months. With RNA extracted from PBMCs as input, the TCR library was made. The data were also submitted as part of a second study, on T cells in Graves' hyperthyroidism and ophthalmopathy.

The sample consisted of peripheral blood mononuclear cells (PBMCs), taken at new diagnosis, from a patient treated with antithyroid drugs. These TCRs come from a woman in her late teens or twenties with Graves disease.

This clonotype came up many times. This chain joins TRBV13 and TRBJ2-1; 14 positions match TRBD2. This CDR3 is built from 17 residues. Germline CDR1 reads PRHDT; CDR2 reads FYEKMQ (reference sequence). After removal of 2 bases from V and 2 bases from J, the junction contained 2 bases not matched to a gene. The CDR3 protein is CASSLRGLAGAYNEQFF. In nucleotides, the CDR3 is TGTGCCAGCAGCTTAAGGGGACTAGCGGGAGCCTACAATGAGCAGTTCTTC.

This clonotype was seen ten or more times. CDR3 protein: CASSLLDGSSYEQYF. The CDR3 region has the DNA TGTGCCAGCAGTTTATTAGACGGTAGCTCCTACGAGCAGTACTTC. V gene TRBV27 combines with J gene TRBJ2-7; D unresolved. The CDR3 is 15 residues long. Per germline, CDR1 MNHEY and CDR2 SMNVEV (reference sequence). V was pared by 1 base and J by 0 bases, with 10 bases between.

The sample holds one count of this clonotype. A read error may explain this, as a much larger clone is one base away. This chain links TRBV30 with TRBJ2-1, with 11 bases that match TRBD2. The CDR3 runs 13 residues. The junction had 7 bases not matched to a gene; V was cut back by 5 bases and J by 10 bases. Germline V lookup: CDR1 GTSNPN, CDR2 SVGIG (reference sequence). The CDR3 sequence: CAWALAGVYEQFF. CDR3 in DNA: TGTGCCTGGGCACTAGCGGGAGTCTACGAGCAGTTCTTC.

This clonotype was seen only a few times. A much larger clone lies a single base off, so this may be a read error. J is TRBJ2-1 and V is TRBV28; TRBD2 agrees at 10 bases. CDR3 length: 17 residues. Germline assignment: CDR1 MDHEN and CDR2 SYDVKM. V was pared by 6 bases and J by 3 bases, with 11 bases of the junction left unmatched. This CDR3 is CASRLMRGTSDYNEQFF. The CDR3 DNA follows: TGTGCCAGCAGACTTATGCGGGGGACTAGCGACTACAATGAGCAGTTCTTC.

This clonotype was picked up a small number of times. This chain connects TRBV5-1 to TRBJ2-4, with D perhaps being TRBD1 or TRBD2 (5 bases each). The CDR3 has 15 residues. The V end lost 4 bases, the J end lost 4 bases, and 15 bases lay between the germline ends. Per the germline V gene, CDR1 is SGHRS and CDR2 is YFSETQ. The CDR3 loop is CASSNPRDGKNIQYF. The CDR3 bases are TGCGCCAGCAGCAACCCCCGGGACGGGAAAAACATTCAGTACTTC.

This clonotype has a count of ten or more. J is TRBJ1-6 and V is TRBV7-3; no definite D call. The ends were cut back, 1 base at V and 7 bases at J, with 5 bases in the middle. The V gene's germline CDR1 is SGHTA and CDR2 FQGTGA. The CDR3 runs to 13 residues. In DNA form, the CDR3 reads TGTGCCAGCAGCTTAAGAGCGAATTCACCCCTCCACTTT. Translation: CASSLRANSPLHF.

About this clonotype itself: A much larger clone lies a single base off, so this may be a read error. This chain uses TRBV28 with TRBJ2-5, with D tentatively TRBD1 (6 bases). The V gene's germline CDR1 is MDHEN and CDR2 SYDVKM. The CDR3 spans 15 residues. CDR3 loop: CANSIPTGLQETQYF. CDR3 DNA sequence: TGTGCCAACAGTATCCCAACAGGGCTTCAAGAGACCCAGTACTTC.

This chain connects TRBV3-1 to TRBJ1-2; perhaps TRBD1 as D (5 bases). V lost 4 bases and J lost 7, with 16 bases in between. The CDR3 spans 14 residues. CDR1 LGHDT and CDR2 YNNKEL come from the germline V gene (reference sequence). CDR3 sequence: CASSLGTWKSGYTF. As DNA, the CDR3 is TGTGCCAGCAGCCTCGGGACCTGGAAATCTGGCTACACCTTC.

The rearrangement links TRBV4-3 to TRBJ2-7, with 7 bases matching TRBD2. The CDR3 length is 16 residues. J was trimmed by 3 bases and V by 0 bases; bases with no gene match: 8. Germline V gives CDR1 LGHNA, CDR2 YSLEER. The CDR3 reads CASSQDRDSGNYEQYF. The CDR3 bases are TGCGCCAGCAGCCAAGATCGTGACAGCGGGAACTACGAGCAGTACTTC.

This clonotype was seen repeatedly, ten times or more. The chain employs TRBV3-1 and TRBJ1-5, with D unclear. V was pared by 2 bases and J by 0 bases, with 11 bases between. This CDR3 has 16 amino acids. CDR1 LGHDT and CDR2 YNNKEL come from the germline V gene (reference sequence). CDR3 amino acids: CASSQSAQHSNQPQHF. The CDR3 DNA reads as TGTGCCAGCAGCCAATCTGCACAGCATAGCAATCAGCCCCAGCATTTT.

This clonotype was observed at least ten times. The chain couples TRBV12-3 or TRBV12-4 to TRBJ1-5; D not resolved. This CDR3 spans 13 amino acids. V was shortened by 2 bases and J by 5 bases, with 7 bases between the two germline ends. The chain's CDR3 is CASSLRSDQPQHF. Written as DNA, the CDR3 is TGTGCCAGCAGTTTAAGGTCTGATCAGCCCCAGCATTTT.

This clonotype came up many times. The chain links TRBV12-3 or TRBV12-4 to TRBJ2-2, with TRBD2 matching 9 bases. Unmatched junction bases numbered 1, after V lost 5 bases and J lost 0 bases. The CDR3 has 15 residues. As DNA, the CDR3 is TGTGCCAGCAGTCGGACTAGCGCGAACACCGGGGAGCTGTTTTTT. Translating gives CASSRTSANTGELFF.

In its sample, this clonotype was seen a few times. CDR3 coding DNA: TGTGCCACCAGTGATTTGAGGGATTCGACCTATGGCTACACCTTC. Encoded protein: CATSDLRDSTYGYTF. The chain recombines TRBV24-1 with TRBJ1-2; no definite D call. CDR3 size: 15 residues. The V and J ends lost 0 bases and 4 bases respectively, with 11 bases between them. Germline loops: CDR1 KGHDR, CDR2 SFDVKD.

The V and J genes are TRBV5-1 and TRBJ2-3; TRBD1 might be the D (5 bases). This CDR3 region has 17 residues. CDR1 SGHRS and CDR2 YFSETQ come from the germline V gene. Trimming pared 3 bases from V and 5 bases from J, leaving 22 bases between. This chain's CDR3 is CASSWGQGKIFGDTQYF. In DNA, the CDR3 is TGCGCCAGCAGCTGGGGTCAGGGTAAAATTTTTGGAGATACGCAGTATTTT.

The CDR3 DNA sequence: TGCAGCGTGGGGGGGGGGAGGACTGAAGCTTTCTTT. It is translated as CSVGGGRTEAFF. This rearrangement joins TRBV29-1 to TRBJ1-1; D might be TRBD1 (5 bases). The CDR3 contains 12 residues. Germline V lookup: CDR1 SQVTM, CDR2 ANQGSEA. Trimming stripped 6 bases from V and 5 bases from J, with 13 bases between.

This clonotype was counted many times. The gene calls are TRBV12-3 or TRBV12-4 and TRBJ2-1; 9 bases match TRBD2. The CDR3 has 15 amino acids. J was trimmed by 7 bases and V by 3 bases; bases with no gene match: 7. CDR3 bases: TGTGCCAGCAGTTTCTCGGCGGGAGGGAAGAATGAGCAGTTCTTC. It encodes CASSFSAGGKNEQFF.

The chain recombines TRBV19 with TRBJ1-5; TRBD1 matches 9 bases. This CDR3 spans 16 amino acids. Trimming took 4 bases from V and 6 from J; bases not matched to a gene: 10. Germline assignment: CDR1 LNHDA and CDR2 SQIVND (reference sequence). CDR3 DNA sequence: TGTGCCAGTAGTACCACCGGGACAGGGTCGGCTCAGCCCCAGCATTTT. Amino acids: CASSTTGTGSAQPQHF.

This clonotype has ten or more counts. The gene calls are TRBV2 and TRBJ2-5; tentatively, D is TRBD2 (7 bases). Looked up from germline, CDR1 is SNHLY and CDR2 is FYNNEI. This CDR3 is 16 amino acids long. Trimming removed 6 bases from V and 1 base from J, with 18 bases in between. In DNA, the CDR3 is TGTGCCAGCAGAAGCGGGACACCGCCCTTCCAAGAGACCCAGTACTTC. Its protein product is CASRSGTPPFQETQYF. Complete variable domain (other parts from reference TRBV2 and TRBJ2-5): EPEVTQTPSHQVTQMGQEVILRCVPISNHLYFYWYRQILGQKVEFLVSFYNNEISEKSEIFDDQFSVERPDGSNFTLKIRSTKLEDSAMYFCASRSGTPPFQETQYFGPGTRLLVL.

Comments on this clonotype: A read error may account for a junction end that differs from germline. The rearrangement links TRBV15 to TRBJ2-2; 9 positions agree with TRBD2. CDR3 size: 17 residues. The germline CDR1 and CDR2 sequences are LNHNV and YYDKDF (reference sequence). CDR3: CATSREGGRAGTGEPFF. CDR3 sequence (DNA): TGTGCCACCAGCAGAGAGGGCGGGAGGGCCGGCACCGGGGAGCCGTTTTTT. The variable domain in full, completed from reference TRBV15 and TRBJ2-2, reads DAMVIQNPRYQVTQFGKPVTLSCSQTLNHNVMYWYQQKSSQAPKLLFHYYDKDFNNEADTPDNFQSRRPNTSFCFLDIRSPGLGDTAMYLCATSREGGRAGTGEPFFGEGSRLTVL.